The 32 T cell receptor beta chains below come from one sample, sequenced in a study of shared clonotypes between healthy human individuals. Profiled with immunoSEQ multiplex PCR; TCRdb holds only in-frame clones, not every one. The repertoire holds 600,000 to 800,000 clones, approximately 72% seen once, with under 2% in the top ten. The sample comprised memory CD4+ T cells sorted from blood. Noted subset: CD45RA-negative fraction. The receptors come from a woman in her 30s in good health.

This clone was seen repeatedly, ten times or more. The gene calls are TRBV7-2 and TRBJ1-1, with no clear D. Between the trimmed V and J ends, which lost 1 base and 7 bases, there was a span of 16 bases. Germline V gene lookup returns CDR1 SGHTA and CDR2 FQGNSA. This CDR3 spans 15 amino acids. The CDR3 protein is CASSLVITDGGEAFF. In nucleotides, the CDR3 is TGTGCCAGCAGCTTAGTTATAACAGACGGCGGTGAAGCTTTCTTT.

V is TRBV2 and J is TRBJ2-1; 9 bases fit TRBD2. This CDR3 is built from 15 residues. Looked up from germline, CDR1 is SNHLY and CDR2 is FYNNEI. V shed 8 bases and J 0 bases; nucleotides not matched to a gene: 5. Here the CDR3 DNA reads TGTGCCAGCTTAGCGGGAGCGAGCTCCTACAATGAGCAGTTCTTC. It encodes CASLAGASSYNEQFF. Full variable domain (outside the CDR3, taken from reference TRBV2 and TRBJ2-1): EPEVTQTPSHQVTQMGQEVILRCVPISNHLYFYWYRQILGQKVEFLVSFYNNEISEKSEIFDDQFSVERPDGSNFTLKIRSTKLEDSAMYFCASLAGASSYNEQFFGPGTRLTVL.

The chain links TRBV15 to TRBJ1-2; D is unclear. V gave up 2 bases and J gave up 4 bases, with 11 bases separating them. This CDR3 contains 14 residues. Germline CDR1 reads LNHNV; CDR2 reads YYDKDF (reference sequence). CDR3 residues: CATSRLNPLYGYTF. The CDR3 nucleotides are TGTGCCACCAGCAGACTTAACCCCCTCTATGGCTACACCTTC.

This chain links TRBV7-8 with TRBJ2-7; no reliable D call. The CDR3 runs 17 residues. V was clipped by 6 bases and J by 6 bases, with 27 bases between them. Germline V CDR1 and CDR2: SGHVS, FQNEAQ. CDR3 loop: CASSHNHAHWEGTEQYF. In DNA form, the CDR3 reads TGTGCCAGCAGTCACAATCACGCCCACTGGGAAGGCACCGAGCAGTACTTC.

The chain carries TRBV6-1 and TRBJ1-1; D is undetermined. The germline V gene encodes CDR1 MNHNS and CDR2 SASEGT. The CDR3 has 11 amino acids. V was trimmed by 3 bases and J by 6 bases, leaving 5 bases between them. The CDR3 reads CASSDGAEAFF. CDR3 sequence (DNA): TGTGCCAGCAGTGATGGAGCTGAAGCTTTCTTT.

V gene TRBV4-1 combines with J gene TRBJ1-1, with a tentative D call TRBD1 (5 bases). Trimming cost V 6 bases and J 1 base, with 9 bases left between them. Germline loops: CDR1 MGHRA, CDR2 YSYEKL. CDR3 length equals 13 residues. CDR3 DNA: TGCGCCAGCAGGTTCCAGGGGAACACTGAAGCTTTCTTT. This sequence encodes CASRFQGNTEAFF.

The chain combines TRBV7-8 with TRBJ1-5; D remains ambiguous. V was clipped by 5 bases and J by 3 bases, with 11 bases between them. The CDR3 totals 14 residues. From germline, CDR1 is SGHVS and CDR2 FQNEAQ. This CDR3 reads CASSQDASNQPQHF. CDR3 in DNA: TGTGCCAGCAGCCAAGACGCCTCCAATCAGCCCCAGCATTTT.

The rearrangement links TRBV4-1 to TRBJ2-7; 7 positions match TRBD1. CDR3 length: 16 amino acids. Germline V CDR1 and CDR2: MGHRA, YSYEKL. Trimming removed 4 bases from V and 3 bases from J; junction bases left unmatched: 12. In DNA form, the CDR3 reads TGCGCCAGCAGCCCCCGAGTGACAGGGACGATCTACGAGCAGTACTTC. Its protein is CASSPRVTGTIYEQYF.

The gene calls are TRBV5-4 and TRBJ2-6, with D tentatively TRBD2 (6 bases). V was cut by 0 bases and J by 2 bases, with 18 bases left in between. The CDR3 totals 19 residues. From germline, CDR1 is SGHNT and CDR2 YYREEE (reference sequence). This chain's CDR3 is CASSLASGDKEAGANVLTF. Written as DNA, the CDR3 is TGTGCCAGCAGCTTGGCGTCGGGGGATAAGGAAGCTGGGGCCAACGTCCTGACTTTC.

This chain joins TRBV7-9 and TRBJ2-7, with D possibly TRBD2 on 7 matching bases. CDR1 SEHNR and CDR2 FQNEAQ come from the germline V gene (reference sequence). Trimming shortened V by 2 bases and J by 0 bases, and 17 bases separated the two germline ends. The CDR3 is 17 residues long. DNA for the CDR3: TGTGCCAGCAGCTTACTCTTCGGCGGGGGCAGCTCCTACGAGCAGTACTTC. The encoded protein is CASSLLFGGGSSYEQYF.

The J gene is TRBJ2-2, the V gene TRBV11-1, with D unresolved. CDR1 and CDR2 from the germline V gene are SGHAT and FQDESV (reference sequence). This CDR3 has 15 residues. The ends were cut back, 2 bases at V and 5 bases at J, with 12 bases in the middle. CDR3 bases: TGTGCCAGCAGCTTATCGAGATTTGGGACCGGGGAGCTGTTTTTT. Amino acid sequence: CASSLSRFGTGELFF.

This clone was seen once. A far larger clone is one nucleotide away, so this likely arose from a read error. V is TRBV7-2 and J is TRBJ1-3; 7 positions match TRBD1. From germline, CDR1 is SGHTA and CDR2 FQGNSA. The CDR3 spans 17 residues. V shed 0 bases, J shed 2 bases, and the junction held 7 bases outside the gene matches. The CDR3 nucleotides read TGTGCCAGCAGCTTAGCCCCGGCAGGGGGTCCTGGAAACACCATATATTTT. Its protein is CASSLAPAGGPGNTIYF.

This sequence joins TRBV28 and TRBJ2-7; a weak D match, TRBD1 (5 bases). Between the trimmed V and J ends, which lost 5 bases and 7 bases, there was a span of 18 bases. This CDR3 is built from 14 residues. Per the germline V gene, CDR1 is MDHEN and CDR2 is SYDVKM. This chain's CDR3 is CASSETQGLNEQYF. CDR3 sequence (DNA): TGTGCCAGCAGTGAGACCCAGGGCCTCAATGAGCAGTACTTC. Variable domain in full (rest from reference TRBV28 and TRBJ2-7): DVKVTQSSRYLVKRTGEKVFLECVQDMDHENMFWYRQDPGLGLRLIYFSYDVKMKEKGDIPEGYSVSREKKERFSLILESASTNQTSMYLCASSETQGLNEQYFGPGTRLTVT.

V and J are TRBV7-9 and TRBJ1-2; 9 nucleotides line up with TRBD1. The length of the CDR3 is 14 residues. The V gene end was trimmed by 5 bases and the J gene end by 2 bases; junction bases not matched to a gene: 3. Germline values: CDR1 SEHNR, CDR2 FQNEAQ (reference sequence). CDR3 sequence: CASSHGQGNYGYTF. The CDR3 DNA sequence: TGTGCCAGCAGCCACGGACAGGGGAACTATGGCTACACCTTC.

The CDR3 reads CASSQTNTRQGYNEKLFF. The CDR3 DNA sequence: TGTGCCAGCAGCCAAACGAACACCCGCCAGGGTTACAATGAAAAACTGTTTTTT. The V gene is TRBV4-2, the J gene TRBJ1-4, with a tentative D call TRBD1 (5 bases). V lost 2 bases and J 5 bases, leaving 21 bases between the germline ends. The CDR3 covers 18 residues. Germline V CDR1 and CDR2: LGHNA, YNFKEQ.

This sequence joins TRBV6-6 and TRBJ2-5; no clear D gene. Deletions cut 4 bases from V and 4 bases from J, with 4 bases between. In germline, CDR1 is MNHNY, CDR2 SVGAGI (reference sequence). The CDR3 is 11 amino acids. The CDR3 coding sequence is TGTGCCAGCAGTTCATCAGAGACCCAGTACTTC. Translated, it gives CASSSSETQYF.

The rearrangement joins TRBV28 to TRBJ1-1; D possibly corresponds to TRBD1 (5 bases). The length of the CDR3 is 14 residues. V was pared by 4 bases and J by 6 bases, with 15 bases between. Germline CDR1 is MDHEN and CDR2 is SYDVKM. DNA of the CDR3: TGTGCCAGCAGTTCGGCAGGGATGGGTGCTGAAGCTTTCTTT. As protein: CASSSAGMGAEAFF. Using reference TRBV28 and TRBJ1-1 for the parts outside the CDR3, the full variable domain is DVKVTQSSRYLVKRTGEKVFLECVQDMDHENMFWYRQDPGLGLRLIYFSYDVKMKEKGDIPEGYSVSREKKERFSLILESASTNQTSMYLCASSSAGMGAEAFFGQGTRLTVV.

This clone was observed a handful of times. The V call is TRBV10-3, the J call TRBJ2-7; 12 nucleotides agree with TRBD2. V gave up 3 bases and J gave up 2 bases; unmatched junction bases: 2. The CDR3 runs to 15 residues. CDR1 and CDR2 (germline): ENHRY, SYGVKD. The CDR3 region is CAISDLAGGPYEQYF. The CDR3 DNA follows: TGTGCCATCAGTGATCTAGCGGGAGGGCCCTACGAGCAGTACTTC.

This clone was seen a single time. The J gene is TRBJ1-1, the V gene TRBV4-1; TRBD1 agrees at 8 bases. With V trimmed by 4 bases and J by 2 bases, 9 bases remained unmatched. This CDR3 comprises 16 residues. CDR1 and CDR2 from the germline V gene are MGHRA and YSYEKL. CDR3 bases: TGCGCCAGCAGCCTAATCCCGGGACAGGCCAACACTGAAGCTTTCTTT. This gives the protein CASSLIPGQANTEAFF.

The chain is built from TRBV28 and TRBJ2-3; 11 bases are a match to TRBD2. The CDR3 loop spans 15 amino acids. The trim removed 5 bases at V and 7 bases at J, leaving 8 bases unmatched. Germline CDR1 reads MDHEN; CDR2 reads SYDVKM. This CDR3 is CASSPDLAGGNTQYF. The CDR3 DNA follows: TGTGCCAGCAGTCCCGATCTAGCGGGAGGTAATACGCAGTATTTT.

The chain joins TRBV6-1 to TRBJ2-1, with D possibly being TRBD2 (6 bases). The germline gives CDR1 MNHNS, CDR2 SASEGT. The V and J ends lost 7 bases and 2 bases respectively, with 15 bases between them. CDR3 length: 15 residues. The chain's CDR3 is CASKIGGGTYNEQFF. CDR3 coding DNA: TGTGCCAGCAAAATCGGGGGAGGAACCTACAATGAGCAGTTCTTC.

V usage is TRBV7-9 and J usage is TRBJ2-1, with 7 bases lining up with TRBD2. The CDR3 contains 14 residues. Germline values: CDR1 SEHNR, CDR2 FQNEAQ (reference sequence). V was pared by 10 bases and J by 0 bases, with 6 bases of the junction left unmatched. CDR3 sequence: CATGLGSSYNEQFF. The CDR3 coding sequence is TGTGCCACCGGACTAGGGAGCTCCTACAATGAGCAGTTCTTC. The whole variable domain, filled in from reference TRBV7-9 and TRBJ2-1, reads DTGVSQNPRHKITKRGQNVTFRCDPISEHNRLYWYRQTLGQGPEFLTYFQNEAQLEKSRLLSDRFSAERPKGSFSTLEIQRTEQGDSAMYLCATGLGSSYNEQFFGPGTRLTVL.

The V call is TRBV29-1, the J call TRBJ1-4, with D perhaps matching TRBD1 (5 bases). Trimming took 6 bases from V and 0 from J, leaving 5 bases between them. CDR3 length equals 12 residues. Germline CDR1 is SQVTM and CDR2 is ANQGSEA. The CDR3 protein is CSVRATNEKLFF. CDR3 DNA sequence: TGCAGCGTCAGGGCAACTAATGAAAAACTGTTTTTT. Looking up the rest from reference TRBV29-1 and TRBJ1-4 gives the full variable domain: SAVISQKPSRDICQRGTSLTIQCQVDSQVTMMFWYRQQPGQSLTLIATANQGSEATYESGFVIDKFPISRPNLTFSTLTVSNMSPEDSSIYLCSVRATNEKLFFGSGTQLSVL.

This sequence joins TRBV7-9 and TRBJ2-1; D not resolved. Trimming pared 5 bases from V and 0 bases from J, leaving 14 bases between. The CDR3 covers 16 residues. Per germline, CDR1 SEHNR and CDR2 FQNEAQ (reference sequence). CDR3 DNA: TGTGCCAGCAGCCCAGCGATTGTTGGCTCCTACAATGAGCAGTTCTTC. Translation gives CASSPAIVGSYNEQFF.

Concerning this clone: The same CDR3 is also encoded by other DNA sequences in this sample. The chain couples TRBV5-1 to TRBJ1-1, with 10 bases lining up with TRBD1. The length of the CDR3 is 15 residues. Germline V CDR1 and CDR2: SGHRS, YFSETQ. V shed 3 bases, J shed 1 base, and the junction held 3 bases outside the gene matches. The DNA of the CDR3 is TGCGCCAGCAGCTATAGGACAGGGGGGAACACTGAAGCTTTCTTT. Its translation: CASSYRTGGNTEAFF.

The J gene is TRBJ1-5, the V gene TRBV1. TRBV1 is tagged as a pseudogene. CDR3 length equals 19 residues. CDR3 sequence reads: CTSSQDTIEGFTSNQPQHF. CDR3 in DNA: TGCACCAGCAGCCAAGACACAATCGAGGGATTTACTAGCAATCAGCCCCAGCATTTT.

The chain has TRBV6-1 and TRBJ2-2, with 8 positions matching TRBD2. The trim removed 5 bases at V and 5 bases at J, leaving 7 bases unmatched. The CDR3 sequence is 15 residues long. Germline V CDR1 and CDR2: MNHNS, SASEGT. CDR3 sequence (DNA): TGTGCCAGCAGTCGAGGGGGACTAGAGACCGGGGAGCTGTTTTTT. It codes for CASSRGGLETGELFF.

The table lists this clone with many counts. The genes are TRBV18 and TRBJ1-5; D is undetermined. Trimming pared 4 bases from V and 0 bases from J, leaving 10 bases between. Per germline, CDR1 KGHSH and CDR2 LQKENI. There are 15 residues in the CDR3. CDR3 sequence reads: CASSRAGNSNQPQHF. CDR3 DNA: TGTGCCAGCTCACGCGCTGGGAATAGCAATCAGCCCCAGCATTTT.

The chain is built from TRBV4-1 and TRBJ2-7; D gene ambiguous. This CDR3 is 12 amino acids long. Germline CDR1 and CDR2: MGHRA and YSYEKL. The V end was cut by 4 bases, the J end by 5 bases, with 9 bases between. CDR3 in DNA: TGCGCCAGCAGCCTGTATGGGGACGAGCAGTACTTC. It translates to CASSLYGDEQYF.

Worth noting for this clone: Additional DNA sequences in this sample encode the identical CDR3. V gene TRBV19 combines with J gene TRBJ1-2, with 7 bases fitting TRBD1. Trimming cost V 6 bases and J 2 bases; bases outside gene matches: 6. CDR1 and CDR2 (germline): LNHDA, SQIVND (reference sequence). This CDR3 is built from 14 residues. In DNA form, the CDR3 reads TGTGCCAGTAGCACCGGGACAGAGAACTATGGCTACACCTTC. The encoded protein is CASSTGTENYGYTF.

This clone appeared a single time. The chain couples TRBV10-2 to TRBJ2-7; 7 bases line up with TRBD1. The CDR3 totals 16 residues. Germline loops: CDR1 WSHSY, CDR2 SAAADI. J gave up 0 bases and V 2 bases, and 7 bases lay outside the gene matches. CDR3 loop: CASSENRDSASYEQYF. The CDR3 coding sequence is TGCGCCAGCAGTGAGAACCGGGACAGTGCCTCCTACGAGCAGTACTTC.

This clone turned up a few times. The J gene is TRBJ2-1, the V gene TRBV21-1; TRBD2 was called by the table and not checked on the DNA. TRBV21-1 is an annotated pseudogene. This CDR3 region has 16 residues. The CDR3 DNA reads TGTGCCAGCAGCAAAGAAATGAGTCCACCGTACAATGAGCAGTTCTTC. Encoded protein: CASSKEMSPPYNEQFF.